A single T cell receptor (beta chain) is shown here with its context. Via MiXCR, TCRdb re-called the 5' RACE reads, giving one row per CDR3 protein. The sample records 1.5 million to 2 million distinct CDR3 sequences, around a third being singletons. The data belong to a study of identical twins. In germline, CDR1 is LNHDA, CDR2 SQIVND (reference sequence). V lost 7 bases to trimming and J lost 4 bases; unmatched junction nucleotides: 5. The CDR3 covers 14 residues. Sequenced sample: cord blood. J is TRBJ2-5 and V is TRBV19, with 11 positions matching TRBD2. The TCR was taken from a newborn girl in good health. DNA for the CDR3: TGTGCCAGTACCGGACTAGCGGGTGGAGAGACCCAGTACTTC. This codes for CASTGLAGGETQYF.